This TCR beta chain was recovered during a study of Tregs in tolerant kidney transplant recipients. Profiling relied on immunoSEQ multiplex PCR, and the TCRdb table lists in-frame clones only, not all of them. The table shows some 66,000 clones, with around 90% occurring only once. As for this clone: The antigen is undetermined.

Study-wide findings and caveats: For some patients, primers changed over time, blocking nucleotide-level comparison.

CDR1 LNHDA and CDR2 SQIVND come from the germline V gene (reference sequence). This CDR3 spans 14 amino acids. V was trimmed by 1 base and J by 5 bases, leaving 9 bases between them. The rearrangement links TRBV19 to TRBJ1-5, with D possibly being TRBD1 (6 bases). The sample here was CD8+ T cells from blood, taken before the transplant. This TCR was sampled from a human donor who received a combined kidney and bone marrow transplant. DNA for the CDR3: TGTGCCAGTAGTATAGGGGAGGGGGATCAGCCCCAGCATTTT. Translation: CASSIGEGDQPQHF.